This TCR beta chain was captured in a study of T cell clones after liver transplantation. About the research overall: In this trial, immunosuppression withdrawal was attempted within 2 years of liver transplant. Study observations and caveats: Conclusions were preliminary, with small, heterogeneous patient groups. Compared with third party-reactive sequences, donor-reactive ones declined more, independent of withdrawal success.

TCRdb's table, derived via immunoSEQ multiplex PCR, lists solely in-frame clones and lacks some. The sample lists some 120,000 clones, over 75% occurring once. A note on this clone: The target antigen is unknown.

Deletions cut 6 bases from V and 5 bases from J, with 20 bases between. Germline CDR1 is SNHLY and CDR2 is FYNNEI. The CDR3 covers 16 residues. The chain has TRBV2 and TRBJ2-1; tentative D call: TRBD1 (6 bases). This sequence was found in a human patient who received a liver transplant. Some T cells may have come from the graft donor. This sample comprised CD4+ T cells from blood, obtained 12 months after liver transplant. DNA of the CDR3: TGTGCCAGCAGAACAGGGAGTTTCGGATATAACAATGAGCAGTTCTTC. Protein sequence: CASRTGSFGYNNEQFF.